These T cell receptor beta chains were read from a single sample in a study of T cell responses to AZD1222 COVID-19 vaccine. The protocol was immunoSEQ multiplex PCR, while the TCRdb copy is restricted to in-frame clones and leaves out a portion. Counted here are 140,000 to 150,000 clones, approximately 85% occurring once; the ten biggest clones make up over 7%. This specimen consisted of peripheral blood, obtained on day 0 of AZD1222 vaccination. The receptors originated from an adult in good health. The CDR3 runs from the conserved cysteine through the conserved F or W. Fields, in order: J gene, V gene, D gene, clone size, CDR3 protein, CDR3 DNA. A D gene is named only where the DNA matches it firmly. The size entry is marked missing in some rows and otherwise reads once, few, many or a size class.

TRBJ2-3 TRBV11-2 TRBD2 once CASSLGRGGRRKGTDTQYF TGTGCCAGCAGCTTAGGGCGCGGCGGGAGGAGGAAAGGGACAGATACGCAGTATTTT
TRBJ2-5 TRBV15 NA NA CATSREGYPQETQYF TGTGCCACCAGCAGAGAAGGCTACCCCCAAGAGACCCAGTACTTC
TRBJ2-1 TRBV5-1 TRBD2 NA CASSPPNLAGGYNEQFF TGCGCCAGCAGCCCCCCTAACCTAGCGGGGGGATACAATGAGCAGTTCTTC
TRBJ2-7 TRBV28 TRBD2 NA CASSTALAGGPKQYF TGTGCCAGCAGTACCGCCCTAGCGGGGGGGCCAAAGCAGTACTTC
TRBJ2-1 TRBV15 NA NA CATSRVSGPPNEQFF TGTGCCACCAGCAGAGTTTCTGGACCACCCAATGAGCAGTTCTTC
TRBJ1-1 TRBV11-2 NA once CASSLRAGSVPEAFF TGTGCCAGCAGCTTAAGGGCAGGGAGTGTCCCTGAAGCTTTCTTT
TRBJ1-1 TRBV14 NA NA CASSPKALPGAEAFF TGTGCCAGCAGCCCGAAGGCTCTGCCTGGCGCTGAAGCTTTCTTT
TRBJ2-7 TRBV27 NA NA CASSFSRAGSYEQYF TGTGCCAGCAGCTTTAGCCGGGCGGGCTCCTACGAGCAGTACTTC
TRBJ1-4 TRBV18 TRBD1 few CASSLKSGQTEKLFF TGTGCCAGCTCACTAAAATCGGGACAGACTGAAAAACTGTTTTTT
TRBJ2-3 TRBV18 NA NA CASSRRTDTQYF TGTGCCAGCTCACGCCGCACAGATACGCAGTATTTT
TRBJ2-1 TRBV10-2 TRBD2 NA CASSSSGIEQFF TGCGCCAGCAGTTCTAGCGGGATTGAGCAGTTCTTC
TRBJ2-1 TRBV3-1/TRBV3-2 NA NA CASSQDLEGTYNEQFF TGTGCCAGCAGCCAAGATCTGGAGGGGACCTACAATGAGCAGTTCTTC
TRBJ1-1 TRBV7-9 TRBD1 once CASSSWTGEGYTEAFF TGTGCCAGCAGCTCTTGGACAGGGGAGGGATACACTGAAGCTTTCTTT
TRBJ1-5 TRBV27 TRBD1 NA CASSQGQFNQPQHF TGTGCCAGCAGTCAGGGACAGTTTAATCAGCCCCAGCATTTT
TRBJ1-5 TRBV6-1 NA NA CASSELSTGAYQPQHF TGTGCCAGCAGTGAATTGTCTACGGGGGCCTATCAGCCCCAGCATTTT
TRBJ1-1 TRBV6-5 NA NA CASVPRGRNTEAFF TGTGCCAGCGTCCCCAGGGGTCGGAACACTGAAGCTTTCTTT
TRBJ1-2 TRBV6-1 TRBD1 NA CASSEQGAPNYGYTF TGTGCCAGCAGTGAGCAGGGGGCGCCGAACTATGGCTACACCTTC
TRBJ1-1 TRBV6-1 TRBD1 once CASSRTGGAEAFF TGTGCCAGCAGCCGGACAGGGGGAGCGGAAGCTTTCTTT
TRBJ1-2 TRBV19 NA NA CASSRFSGNVYYGYTF TGTGCCAGTAGTCGTTTTTCAGGGAATGTGTACTATGGCTACACCTTC
TRBJ2-5 TRBV9 NA NA CASGGGKVETQYF TGTGCCAGCGGTGGAGGGAAGGTAGAGACCCAGTACTTC